This T cell receptor beta chain is drawn from a study of blood T cell repertoires in COVID-19. The repertoire was sequenced with immunoSEQ multiplex PCR; TCRdb's copy has only in-frame clones and lacks some. The sample includes roughly 150,000 clones, 80% to 90% of them seen just once. The CDR3 sequence is 14 residues long. Germline V gene lookup returns CDR1 SGHDT and CDR2 YYEEEE. V was trimmed by 2 bases and J by 4 bases, leaving 12 bases between them. The receptor's source is a man in his late teens or twenties with COVID-19, enrolled during active disease. The sequencing input was peripheral blood. The V and J genes are TRBV5-6 and TRBJ1-2; TRBD1 might be the D (5 bases). In DNA form, the CDR3 reads TGTGCCAGCAGCTTCGGGGGAAGCAGCTATGGCTACACCTTC. Amino acids: CASSFGGSSYGYTF. Drawing the rest from reference TRBV5-6 and TRBJ1-2, the complete variable domain is DAGVTQSPTHLIKTRGQQVTLRCSPKSGHDTVSWYQQALGQGPQFIFQYYEEEERQRGNFPDRFSGHQFPNYSSELNVNALLLGDSALYLCASSFGGSSYGYTFGSGTRLTVV.